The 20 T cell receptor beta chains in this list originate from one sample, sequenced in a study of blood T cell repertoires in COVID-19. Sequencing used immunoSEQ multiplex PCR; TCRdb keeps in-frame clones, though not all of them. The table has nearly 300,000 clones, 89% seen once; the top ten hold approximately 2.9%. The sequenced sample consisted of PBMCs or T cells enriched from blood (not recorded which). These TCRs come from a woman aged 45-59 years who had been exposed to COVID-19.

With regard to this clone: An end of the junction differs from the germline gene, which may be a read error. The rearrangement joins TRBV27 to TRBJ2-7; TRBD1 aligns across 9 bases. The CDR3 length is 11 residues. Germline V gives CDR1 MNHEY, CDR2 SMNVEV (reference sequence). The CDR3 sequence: CASSRTGGHHF. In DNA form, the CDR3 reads TGTGCCAGCAGTAGAACAGGGGGCCATCACTTC.

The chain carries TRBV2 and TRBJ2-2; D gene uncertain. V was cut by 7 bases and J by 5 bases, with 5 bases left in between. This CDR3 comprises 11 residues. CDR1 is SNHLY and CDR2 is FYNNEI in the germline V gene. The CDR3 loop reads CASTGTGELFF. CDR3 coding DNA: TGTGCCAGCACCGGGACCGGGGAGCTGTTTTTT. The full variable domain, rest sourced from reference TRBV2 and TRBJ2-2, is EPEVTQTPSHQVTQMGQEVILRCVPISNHLYFYWYRQILGQKVEFLVSFYNNEISEKSEIFDDQFSVERPDGSNFTLKIRSTKLEDSAMYFCASTGTGELFFGEGSRLTVL.

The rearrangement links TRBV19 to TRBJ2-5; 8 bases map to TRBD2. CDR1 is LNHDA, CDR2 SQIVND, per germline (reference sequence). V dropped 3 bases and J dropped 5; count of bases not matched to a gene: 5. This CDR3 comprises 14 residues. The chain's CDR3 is CASSIISGAETQYF. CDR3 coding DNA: TGTGCCAGTAGTATTATTAGCGGGGCGGAGACCCAGTACTTC.

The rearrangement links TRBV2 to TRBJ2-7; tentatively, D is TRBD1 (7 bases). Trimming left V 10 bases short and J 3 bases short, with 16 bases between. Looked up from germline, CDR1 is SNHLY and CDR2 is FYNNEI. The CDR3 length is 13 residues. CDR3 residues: CATSYRGLYEQYF. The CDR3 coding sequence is TGTGCCACCTCCTACAGGGGACTCTACGAGCAGTACTTC. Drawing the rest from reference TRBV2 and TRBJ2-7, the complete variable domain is EPEVTQTPSHQVTQMGQEVILRCVPISNHLYFYWYRQILGQKVEFLVSFYNNEISEKSEIFDDQFSVERPDGSNFTLKIRSTKLEDSAMYFCATSYRGLYEQYFGPGTRLTVT.

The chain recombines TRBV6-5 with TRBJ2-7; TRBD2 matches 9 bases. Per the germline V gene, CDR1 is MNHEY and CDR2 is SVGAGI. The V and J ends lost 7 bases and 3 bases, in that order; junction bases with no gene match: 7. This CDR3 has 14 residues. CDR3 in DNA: TGTGCCAGCATCAGCGGGGGGATCGACTACGAGCAGTACTTC. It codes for CASISGGIDYEQYF.

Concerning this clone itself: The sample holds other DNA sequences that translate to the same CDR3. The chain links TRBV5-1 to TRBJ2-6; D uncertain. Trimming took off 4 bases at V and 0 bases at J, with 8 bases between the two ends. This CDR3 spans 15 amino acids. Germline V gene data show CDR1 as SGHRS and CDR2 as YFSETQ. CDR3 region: CASSLPSSGANVLTF. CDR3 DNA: TGCGCCAGCAGCCTCCCTAGCTCTGGGGCCAACGTCCTGACTTTC.

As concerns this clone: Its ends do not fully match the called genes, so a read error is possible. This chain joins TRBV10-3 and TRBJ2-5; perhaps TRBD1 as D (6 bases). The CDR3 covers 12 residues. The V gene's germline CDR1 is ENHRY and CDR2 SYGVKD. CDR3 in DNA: TGTGCCGTCAGGGGCAGTGGGGAGACCCAGTACTTC. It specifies CAVRGSGETQYF.

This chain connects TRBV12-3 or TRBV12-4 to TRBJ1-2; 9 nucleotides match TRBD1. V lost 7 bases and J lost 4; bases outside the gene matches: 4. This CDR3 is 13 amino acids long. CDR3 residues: CASNRDRVYGYTF. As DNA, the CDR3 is TGTGCCAGCAACCGGGACAGGGTCTATGGCTACACCTTC.

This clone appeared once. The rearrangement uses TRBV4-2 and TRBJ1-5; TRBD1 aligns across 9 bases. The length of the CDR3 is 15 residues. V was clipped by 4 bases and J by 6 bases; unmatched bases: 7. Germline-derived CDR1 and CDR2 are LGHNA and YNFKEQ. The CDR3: CASSPEQGASQPQHF. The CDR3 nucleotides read TGTGCCAGCAGCCCGGAACAGGGGGCGTCTCAGCCCCAGCATTTT.

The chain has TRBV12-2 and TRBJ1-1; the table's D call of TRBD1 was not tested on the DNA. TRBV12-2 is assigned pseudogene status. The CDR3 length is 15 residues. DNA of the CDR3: TGTGCAAGTTATATCGGACAAAGTATAACCACTGAAGCTTTCTTT. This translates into CASYIGQSITTEAFF.

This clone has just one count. The CDR3 nucleotides are TGCGCCAGCAGCTTGGCCTCAGGGGGGAGTAATGAGCAGTTCTTC. Translated: CASSLASGGSNEQFF. The chain employs TRBV5-1 and TRBJ2-1, with D possibly being TRBD1 (7 bases). The CDR3 loop spans 15 amino acids. Trimming took 0 bases from V and 7 from J, leaving 14 bases between them. Germline values: CDR1 SGHRS, CDR2 YFSETQ.

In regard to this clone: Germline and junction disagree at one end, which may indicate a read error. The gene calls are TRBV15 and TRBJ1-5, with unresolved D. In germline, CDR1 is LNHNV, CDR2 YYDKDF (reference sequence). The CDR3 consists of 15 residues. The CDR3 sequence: CATGRVVGGNQPQHF. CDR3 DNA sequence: TGTGCCACCGGCAGAGTGGTCGGGGGCAATCAGCCCCAGCATTTT.

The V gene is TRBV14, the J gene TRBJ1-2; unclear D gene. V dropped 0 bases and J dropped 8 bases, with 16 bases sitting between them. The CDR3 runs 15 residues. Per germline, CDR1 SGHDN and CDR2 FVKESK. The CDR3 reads CASSQDWSNPGGYTF. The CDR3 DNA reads TGTGCCAGCAGCCAAGATTGGTCGAACCCGGGAGGCTACACCTTC.

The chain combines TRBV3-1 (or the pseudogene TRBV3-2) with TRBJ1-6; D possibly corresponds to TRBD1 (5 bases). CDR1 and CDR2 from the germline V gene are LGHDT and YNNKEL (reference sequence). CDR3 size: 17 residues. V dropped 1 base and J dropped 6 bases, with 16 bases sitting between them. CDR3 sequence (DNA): TGTGCCAGCAGCCAAGTCACAGGTTCTCTCAGTAATTCACCCCTCCACTTT. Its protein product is CASSQVTGSLSNSPLHF.

The DNA for the CDR3 is TGCGCCAGCAGCCCGGCAGGGGAGGGGAACTATGGCTACACCTTC. Protein: CASSPAGEGNYGYTF. The chain uses TRBV5-1 and TRBJ1-2; TRBD1 is a possible D gene (6 bases). V was pared by 4 bases and J by 2 bases, with 15 bases between. CDR1 SGHRS and CDR2 YFSETQ come from the germline V gene. This CDR3 is 15 amino acids long.

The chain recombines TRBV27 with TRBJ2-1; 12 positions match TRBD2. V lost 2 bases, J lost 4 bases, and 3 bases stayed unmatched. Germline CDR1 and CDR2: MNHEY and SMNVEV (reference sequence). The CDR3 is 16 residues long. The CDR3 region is CASSLAGLAGYNEQFF. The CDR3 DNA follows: TGTGCCAGCAGTTTAGCCGGACTAGCGGGATACAATGAGCAGTTCTTC.

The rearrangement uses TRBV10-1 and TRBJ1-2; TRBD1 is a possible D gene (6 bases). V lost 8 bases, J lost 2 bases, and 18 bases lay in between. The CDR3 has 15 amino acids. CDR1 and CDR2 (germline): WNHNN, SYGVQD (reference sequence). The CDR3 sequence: CASSERGGANYGYTF. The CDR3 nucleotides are TGCGCCAGCTCCGAACGAGGGGGGGCGAACTATGGCTACACCTTC.

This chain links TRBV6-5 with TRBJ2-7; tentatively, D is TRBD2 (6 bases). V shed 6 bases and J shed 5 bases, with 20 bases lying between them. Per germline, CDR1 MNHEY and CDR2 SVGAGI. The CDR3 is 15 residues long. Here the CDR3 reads CASSLRGASRDEQYF. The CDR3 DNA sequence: TGTGCCAGCAGCCTCCGCGGGGCCTCCCGGGACGAGCAGTACTTC.

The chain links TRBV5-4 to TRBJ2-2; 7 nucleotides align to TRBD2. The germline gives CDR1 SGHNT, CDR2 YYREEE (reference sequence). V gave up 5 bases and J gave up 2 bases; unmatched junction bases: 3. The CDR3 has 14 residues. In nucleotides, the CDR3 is TGTGCCAGCAGTCCGGGGGGAAACACCGGGGAGCTGTTTTTT. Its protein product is CASSPGGNTGELFF.

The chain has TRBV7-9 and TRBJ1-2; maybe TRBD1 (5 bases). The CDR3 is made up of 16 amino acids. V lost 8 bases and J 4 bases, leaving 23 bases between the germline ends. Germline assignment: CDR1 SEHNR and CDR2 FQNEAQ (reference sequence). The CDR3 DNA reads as TGTGCCAGCTCGGCGGGGGTGGAGCAAAGCATCTATGGCTACACCTTC. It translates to CASSAGVEQSIYGYTF.